This TCR beta chain was obtained from a study of PD-1 blockade in mismatch repair-deficient tumors. Background on the study: Enrolled about 2013-2017, patients had progressing, pretreated mismatch repair-deficient cancers of about a dozen types.

TCRdb's table, derived via immunoSEQ multiplex PCR, lists solely in-frame clones and lacks some. The repertoire holds more than 90,000 clones, around 80% seen once, with approximately 4.7% in the top ten. The CDR3 consists of 13 residues. V trimming: 4 bases; J trimming: 6 bases; junction bases outside the gene matches: 6. Germline CDR1 SGHRS, CDR2 YFSETQ. Whole-study results and caveats: After pembrolizumab, tumor-resident clones rose rapidly, then generally contracted before radiologic responses.

As concerns this clone: Its target is not known.

Three pembrolizumab responders had their TCRs sequenced. The material was peripheral blood, obtained approximately 60 weeks after starting pembrolizumab. The gene calls are TRBV5-1 and TRBJ1-2, with 7 bases lining up with TRBD1. The sequence was obtained from an adult with mismatch repair-deficient cancer. The CDR3 nucleotides are TGCGCCAGCAGCGGAGACGGACAGGATGGCTACACCTTC. Its protein product is CASSGDGQDGYTF.